Each of the 13 T cell receptor beta chains below was sequenced from the same sample in a study of monozygotic twins with inflammatory bowel disease. TCRdb re-called the 5' RACE reads; one entry per CDR3 protein, DNA not given. This sample carries approximately 400,000 distinct CDR3 sequences, with 2% to 3% going to the ten biggest clones. The sample taken for sequencing was blood. These receptors all come from a human donor with ulcerative colitis or Crohn's disease, or a healthy co-twin of an affected twin (not recorded which).

The chain employs TRBV2 and TRBJ1-5; the D call of TRBD1 rests on TCRdb alone, since no DNA is present to check it. Germline V gives CDR1 SNHLY, CDR2 FYNNEI. The CDR3 spans 15 residues. This CDR3 reads CASSGGTGGRQPQHF. The variable domain in full, completed from reference TRBV2 and TRBJ1-5, reads EPEVTQTPSHQVTQMGQEVILRCVPISNHLYFYWYRQILGQKVEFLVSFYNNEISEKSEIFDDQFSVERPDGSNFTLKIRSTKLEDSAMYFCASSGGTGGRQPQHFGDGTRLSIL.

This chain links TRBV3-1 with TRBJ2-2. The CDR3 consists of 12 residues. From germline, CDR1 is LGHDT and CDR2 YNNKEL (reference sequence). CDR3 amino acids: CASSRVAGELFF.

The chain employs TRBV5-1 and TRBJ2-1; TCRdb outputs TRBD1, but without DNA this stays unchecked. The germline V gene has CDR1 SGHRS and CDR2 YFSETQ. The CDR3 totals 14 residues. The CDR3 protein is CASKEGGPYNEQFF. Together with reference TRBV5-1 and TRBJ2-1, the CDR3 gives the full variable domain: KAGVTQTPRYLIKTRGQQVTLSCSPISGHRSVSWYQQTPGQGLQFLFEYFSETQRNKGNFPGRFSGRQFSNSRSEMNVSTLELGDSALYLCASKEGGPYNEQFFGPGTRLTVL.

The chain employs TRBV7-2 and TRBJ2-1; the TCRdb D gene call, TRBD1, has no DNA to confirm it. Germline loops: CDR1 SGHTA, CDR2 FQGNSA. The CDR3 is 16 amino acids. This CDR3 is CASSPLATGAYNEQFF.

This chain connects TRBV7-2 to TRBJ2-7. CDR3 length equals 14 residues. Germline V lookup: CDR1 SGHTA, CDR2 FQGNSA. The CDR3 spells CASSLARQIYEQYF.

The V gene is TRBV11-2, the J gene TRBJ1-2; the TCRdb D gene call, TRBD1, has no DNA to confirm it. From germline, CDR1 is SGHAT and CDR2 FQNNGV. CDR3 length: 14 residues. CDR3 sequence: CASSLVNTGKGYTF.

The J gene is TRBJ2-2, the V gene TRBV3-1; TCRdb outputs TRBD2, but without DNA this stays unchecked. The CDR3 covers 16 residues. Germline V gene sequence: CDR1 LGHDT, CDR2 YNNKEL (reference sequence). The CDR3 spells CASSQASGRMFGELFF.

The rearrangement links TRBV27 to TRBJ1-1. CDR3 length: 16 residues. In germline, CDR1 is MNHEY, CDR2 SMNVEV (reference sequence). The CDR3 sequence is CASSLGEEGVRTEAFF.

V is TRBV24-1 and J is TRBJ1-1. Germline V gives CDR1 KGHDR, CDR2 SFDVKD. The CDR3 runs 13 residues. This CDR3 is CATSDFPNTEAFF.

The J gene is TRBJ2-2, the V gene TRBV12-3 or TRBV12-4; TCRdb reports TRBD1, a call that lacks DNA to check it against. This CDR3 is 13 amino acids long. This chain's CDR3 is CASSAPNTGELFF.

The V and J genes are TRBV12-3 or TRBV12-4 and TRBJ1-5; as DNA is missing, the TRBD1 call by TCRdb cannot be tested. The CDR3 runs to 17 residues. The chain's CDR3 is CASSLAPTGGNNQPQHF.

The V call is TRBV7-2, the J call TRBJ2-7. This CDR3 is 15 amino acids long. Germline loops: CDR1 SGHTA, CDR2 FQGNSA. The CDR3 spells CASSLFLWDSYEQYF.

CDR3 sequence: CASSQAGANGYTF. The genes are TRBV3-1 and TRBJ1-2. Germline V gives CDR1 LGHDT, CDR2 YNNKEL (reference sequence). CDR3 length: 13 amino acids.